A selection of T cell receptor beta chains follows, all from one sample in a study of T cell responses to AZD1222 COVID-19 vaccine. Clones were read by immunoSEQ multiplex PCR, and TCRdb kept only the in-frame ones, dropping some. The sample carries about 130,000 clones, 93% recorded once. Source: peripheral blood, taken on day 0 of AZD1222 vaccination. These receptors were collected from an adult in good health. CDR3s include the opening cysteine and the closing phenylalanine or tryptophan. A D gene is named only where the DNA matches it firmly. Only part of the rows carry a size: once, few, many, or a class if the clone is expanded.

TRBD1	TRBV11-2	few	TRBJ1-2	CASSLGTGETFYGYTF	TGTGCCAGCAGCTTAGGAACAGGGGAGACCTTCTATGGCTACACCTTC
TRBD1	TRBV2	NA	TRBJ1-4	CASSDRGLEKLFF	TGTGCCAGCAGTGACAGGGGGCTTGAAAAACTGTTTTTT
NA	TRBV9	NA	TRBJ1-3	CASSRGSSGNTIYF	TGTGCCAGCAGTAGAGGGAGCTCTGGAAACACCATATATTTT
NA	TRBV10-1	NA	TRBJ1-1	CASSLGQPNTEAFF	TGCGCCAGCAGTCTGGGGCAGCCGAACACTGAAGCTTTCTTT
NA	TRBV19	NA	TRBJ1-5	CASSIGPGNQPQHF	TGTGCCAGTAGTATAGGCCCAGGGAACCAGCCCCAGCATTTT
NA	TRBV6-5	NA	TRBJ1-2	CAGRVSGYGYTF	TGTGCCGGTCGAGTGAGCGGCTATGGCTACACCTTC
NA	TRBV6-2/TRBV6-3	NA	TRBJ2-3	CASSYQGYTDTQYF	TGTGCCAGCAGTTACCAGGGGTACACAGATACGCAGTATTTT
NA	TRBV30	NA	TRBJ1-2	CAWSVAFLNYGYTF	TGTGCCTGGAGTGTAGCCTTTCTTAACTATGGCTACACCTTC
NA	TRBV5-5	NA	TRBJ1-3	CASSWTSGNTIYF	TGTGCCAGCAGCTGGACGTCTGGAAACACCATATATTTT
TRBD1	TRBV11-2	NA	TRBJ2-7	CASSFRDVRGHEQYF	TGTGCCAGCAGCTTTCGGGACGTCAGGGGGCACGAGCAGTACTTC
TRBD2	TRBV6-4	NA	TRBJ2-3	CASSARAGGGTDTQYF	TGTGCCAGCAGTGCCCGAGCGGGGGGGGGAACAGATACGCAGTATTTT
NA	TRBV27	NA	TRBJ1-2	CASSDPGQTYGYTF	TGTGCCAGCAGTGACCCCGGGCAAACCTATGGCTACACCTTC
TRBD2	TRBV7-9	NA	TRBJ2-1	CASSPRLGGRLAGYNEQFF	TGTGCCAGCAGCCCTAGATTGGGCGGCAGACTAGCGGGGTACAATGAGCAGTTCTTC
NA	TRBV9	NA	TRBJ1-3	CASSQGSSGNTIYF	TGTGCCAGTTCTCAGGGGAGCTCTGGAAACACCATATATTTT
NA	TRBV10-2	few	TRBJ1-6	CASSRVLYNSPLHF	TGCGCCAGCAGCCGGGTCCTCTATAATTCACCCCTCCACTTT
NA	TRBV18	NA	TRBJ1-1	CASSPKRGVDTEAFF	TGTGCCAGCTCACCAAAAAGGGGCGTTGACACTGAAGCTTTCTTT